This T cell receptor beta chain was recorded in a study of blood T cell repertoires in COVID-19. TCRdb's table, derived via immunoSEQ multiplex PCR, lists solely in-frame clones and lacks some. Altogether a few hundred thousand clones are present, 88% being singletons, with the ten largest covering about 3%. The CDR3 spans 13 residues. The trim removed 7 bases at V and 1 base at J, leaving 3 bases unmatched. Germline lookup yields CDR1 MDHEN and CDR2 SYDVKM. This sequence was found in a woman aged 45-60 years who had recovered from COVID-19. Material: PBMCs or T cells enriched from blood (not recorded which). This chain connects TRBV28 to TRBJ1-1, with 7 bases identical to TRBD1. The CDR3 DNA reads as TGTGCCAGCAAGGGGGCAGGGAACACTGAAGCTTTCTTT. It is translated as CASKGAGNTEAFF.